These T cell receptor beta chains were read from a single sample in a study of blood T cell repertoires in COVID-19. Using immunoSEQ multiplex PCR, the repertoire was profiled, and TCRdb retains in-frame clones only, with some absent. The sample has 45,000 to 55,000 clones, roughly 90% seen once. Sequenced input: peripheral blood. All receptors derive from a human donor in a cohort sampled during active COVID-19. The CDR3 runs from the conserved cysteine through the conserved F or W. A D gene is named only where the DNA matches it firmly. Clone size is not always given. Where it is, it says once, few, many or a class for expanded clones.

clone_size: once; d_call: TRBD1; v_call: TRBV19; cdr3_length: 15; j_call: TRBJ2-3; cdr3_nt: TGTGCCAGTAGAACAGGGGGCGACGGAACAGATACGCAGTATTTT; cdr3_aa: CASRTGGDGTDTQYF
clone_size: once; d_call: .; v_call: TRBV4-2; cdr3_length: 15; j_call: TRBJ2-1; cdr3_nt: TGTGCCAGCCAACACCAGCGGAGCTCCTACAATGAGCAGTTCTTC; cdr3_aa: CASQHQRSSYNEQFF
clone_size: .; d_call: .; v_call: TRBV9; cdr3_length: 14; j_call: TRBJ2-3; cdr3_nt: TGTGCCAGCAGCGAGAGCGGCAGCACAGATACGCAGTATTTT; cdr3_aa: CASSESGSTDTQYF
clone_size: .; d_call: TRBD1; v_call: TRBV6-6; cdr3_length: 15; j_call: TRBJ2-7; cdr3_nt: TGTGCCAGCAGTCGAAGAGGACAGGGGGCCTACGAGCAGTACTTC; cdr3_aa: CASSRRGQGAYEQYF
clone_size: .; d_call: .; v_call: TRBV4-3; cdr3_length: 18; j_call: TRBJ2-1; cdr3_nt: TGCGCCAGCAGCCAAGATAGTGCGTCGATGACACCGTACAATGAGCAGTTCTTC; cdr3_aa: CASSQDSASMTPYNEQFF
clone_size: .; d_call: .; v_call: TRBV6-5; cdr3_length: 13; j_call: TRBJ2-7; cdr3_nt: TGTGCCAGCCGTAGCGGACCTACCTACGAGCAGTACTTC; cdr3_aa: CASRSGPTYEQYF
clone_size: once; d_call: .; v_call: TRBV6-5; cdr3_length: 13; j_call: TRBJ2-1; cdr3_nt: TGTGCCAGCAGTTACTCGGGGCGAGAAGGGCAGTTCTTC; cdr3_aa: CASSYSGREGQFF
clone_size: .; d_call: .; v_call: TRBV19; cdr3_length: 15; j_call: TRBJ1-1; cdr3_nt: TGTGCCAGTAGTATTATTCCGGGGGGGAACACTGAAGCTTTCTTT; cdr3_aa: CASSIIPGGNTEAFF
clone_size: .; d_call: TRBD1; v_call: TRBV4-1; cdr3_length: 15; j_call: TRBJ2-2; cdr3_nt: TGCGCCAGCAGCCGAGGACAGGGAGGCACCGGGGAGCTGTTTTTT; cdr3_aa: CASSRGQGGTGELFF
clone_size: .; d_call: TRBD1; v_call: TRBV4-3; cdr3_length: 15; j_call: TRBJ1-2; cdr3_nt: TGCGCCAGCAGCCCGGGACAGGGGGGCGCCTATGGCTACACCTTC; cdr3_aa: CASSPGQGGAYGYTF
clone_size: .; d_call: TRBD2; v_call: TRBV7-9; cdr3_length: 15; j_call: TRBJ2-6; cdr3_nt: TGTGCCAGCGTCCGAGCGGGGTCTGGGGCCAACGTCCTGACTTTC; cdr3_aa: CASVRAGSGANVLTF
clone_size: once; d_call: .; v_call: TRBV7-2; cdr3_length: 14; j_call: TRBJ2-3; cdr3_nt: TGTGCCAGCAGCTTAGTTGCGGGGACAGATACGCAGTATTTT; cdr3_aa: CASSLVAGTDTQYF
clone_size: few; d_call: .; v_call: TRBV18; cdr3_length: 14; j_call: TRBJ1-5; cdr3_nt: TGTGCCAGCTCCCAATACGGTAGCAATCAGCCCCAGCATTTT; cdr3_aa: CASSQYGSNQPQHF
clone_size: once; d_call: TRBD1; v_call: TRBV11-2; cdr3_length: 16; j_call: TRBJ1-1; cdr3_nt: TGTGCCAGCAGCTTAGAGCCCCAGGGGGCTTACACTGAAGCTTTCTTT; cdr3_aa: CASSLEPQGAYTEAFF
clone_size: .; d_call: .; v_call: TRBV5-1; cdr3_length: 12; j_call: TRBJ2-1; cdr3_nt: TGCGCCAGCAGTATACTGGTAAATGAGCAGTTCTTC; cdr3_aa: CASSILVNEQFF
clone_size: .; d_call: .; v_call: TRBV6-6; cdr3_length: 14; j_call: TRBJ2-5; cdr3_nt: TGTGCCAGCAGTTACTCCGACAACAGAGAGACCCAGTACTTC; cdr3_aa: CASSYSDNRETQYF
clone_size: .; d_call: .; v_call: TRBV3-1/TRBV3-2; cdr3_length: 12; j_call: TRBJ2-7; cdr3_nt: TGTGCCAGCAGCCTAGGGGTCGGCGAGCAGTACTTC; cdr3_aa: CASSLGVGEQYF
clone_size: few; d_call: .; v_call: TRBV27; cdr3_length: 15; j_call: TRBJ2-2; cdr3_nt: TGTGCCAGCAGCCCAGGGGTTCGCGGCACCGGGGAGCTGTTTTTT; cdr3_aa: CASSPGVRGTGELFF
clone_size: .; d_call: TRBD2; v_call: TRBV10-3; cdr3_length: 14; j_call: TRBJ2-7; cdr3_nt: TGTGCCATCAGTCCGGGACTAGCGGGAAAAGAGCAGTACTTC; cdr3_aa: CAISPGLAGKEQYF
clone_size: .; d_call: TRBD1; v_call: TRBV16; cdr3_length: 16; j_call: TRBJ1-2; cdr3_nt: TGTGCCAGCAGCCACTACGACCGGGACAGGGGGTATGGCTACACCTTC; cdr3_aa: CASSHYDRDRGYGYTF
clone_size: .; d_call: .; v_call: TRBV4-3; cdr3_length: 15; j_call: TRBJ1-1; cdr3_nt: TGCGCCAGCAGCCCCACGAGGGGAGGGAACACTGAAGCTTTCTTT; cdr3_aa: CASSPTRGGNTEAFF
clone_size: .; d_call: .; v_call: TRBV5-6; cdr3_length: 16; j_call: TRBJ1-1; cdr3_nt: TGTGCCAGCAGCCCGCTATACCCTGGACAGAACACTGAAGCTTTCTTT; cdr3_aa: CASSPLYPGQNTEAFF
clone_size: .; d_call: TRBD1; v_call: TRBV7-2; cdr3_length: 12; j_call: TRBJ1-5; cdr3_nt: TGTGCCAGCAGCGTACAGGGGGGGGGCCAGCATTTT; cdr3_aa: CASSVQGGGQHF
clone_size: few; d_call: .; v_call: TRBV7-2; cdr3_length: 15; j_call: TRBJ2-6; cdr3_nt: TGTGCCAGCAGCTTATTCAGCTCTGGGGCCAACGTCCTGACTTTC; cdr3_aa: CASSLFSSGANVLTF
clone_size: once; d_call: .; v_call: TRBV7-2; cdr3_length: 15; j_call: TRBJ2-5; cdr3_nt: TGTGCCAGCAGCTTAGCCTTCCGGGGCCAAGAGACCCAGTACTTC; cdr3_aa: CASSLAFRGQETQYF
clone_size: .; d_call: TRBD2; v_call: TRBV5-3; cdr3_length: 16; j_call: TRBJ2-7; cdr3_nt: TGTGCCAGAAGCTTAACGACTAGCGGGGAGACCTACGAGCAGTACTTC; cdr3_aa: CARSLTTSGETYEQYF
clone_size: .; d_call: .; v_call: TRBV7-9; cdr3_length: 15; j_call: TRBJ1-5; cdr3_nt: TGTGCCAGCAGCTTAGGGGGGGGGCAGGGTCAGCCCCAGCATTTT; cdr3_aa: CASSLGGGQGQPQHF
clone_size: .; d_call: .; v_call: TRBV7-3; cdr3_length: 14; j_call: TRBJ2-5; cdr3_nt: TGTGCCAGCAGCAGATCGGGTAGAGGGGAGACCCAGTACTTC; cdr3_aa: CASSRSGRGETQYF
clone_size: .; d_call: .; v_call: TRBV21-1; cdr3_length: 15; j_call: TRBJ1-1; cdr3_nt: TGTGCCAGCAGCAAAACGGCAGGGTTAGACACTGAAGCTTTCTTT; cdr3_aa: CASSKTAGLDTEAFF
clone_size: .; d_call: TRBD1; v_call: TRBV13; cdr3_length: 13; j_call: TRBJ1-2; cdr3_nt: TGTGCCAGCAGCTTAGTGGGACAGGATGGCTACACCTTC; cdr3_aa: CASSLVGQDGYTF
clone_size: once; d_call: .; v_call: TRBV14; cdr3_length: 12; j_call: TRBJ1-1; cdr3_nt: TGTGCCAGCAGCCACCAGGGTTTGGAAGCTTTCTTT; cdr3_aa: CASSHQGLEAFF
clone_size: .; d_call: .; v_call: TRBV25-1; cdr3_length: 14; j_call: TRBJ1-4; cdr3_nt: TGTGCCAGCAGTGAAAGGAGAGGAACGGAAAAACTGTTTTTT; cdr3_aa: CASSERRGTEKLFF
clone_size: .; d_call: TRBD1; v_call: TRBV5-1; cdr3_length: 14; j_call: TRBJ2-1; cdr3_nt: TGCGCCAGCAGCCGGACAGGTGACCGGAATGTGCAGTTCTTC; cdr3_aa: CASSRTGDRNVQFF
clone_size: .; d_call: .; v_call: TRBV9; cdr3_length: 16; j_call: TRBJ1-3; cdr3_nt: TGTGCCAGCAGCCCACGGTCAGGGTCCTCTGGAAACACCATATATTTT; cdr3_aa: CASSPRSGSSGNTIYF
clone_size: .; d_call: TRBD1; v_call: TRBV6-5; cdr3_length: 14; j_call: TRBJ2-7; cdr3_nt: TGTGCCAGCAGTTACGGACAGGGGGCGTACGAGCAGTACTTC; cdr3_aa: CASSYGQGAYEQYF
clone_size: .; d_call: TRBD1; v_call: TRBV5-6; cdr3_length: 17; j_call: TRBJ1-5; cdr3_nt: TGTGCCAGCAGCATCACAGGGGGTAGGATTAGCAATCAGCCCCAGCATTTT; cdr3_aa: CASSITGGRISNQPQHF
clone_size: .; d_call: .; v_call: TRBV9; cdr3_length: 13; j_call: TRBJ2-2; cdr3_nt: TGTGCCAGCAGCGTAGACCCGACAGGGGAGCTGTTTTTT; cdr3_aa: CASSVDPTGELFF
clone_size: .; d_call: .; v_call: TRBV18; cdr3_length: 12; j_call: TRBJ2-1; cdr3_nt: TGTGCCAGCTCACCACAGAGCAATGAGCAGTTCTTC; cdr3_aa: CASSPQSNEQFF
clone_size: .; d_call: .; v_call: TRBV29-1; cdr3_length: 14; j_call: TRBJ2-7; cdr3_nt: TGCAGCGTTGGTTCTACGGGAAGCTCCTACGAGCAGTACTTC; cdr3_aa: CSVGSTGSSYEQYF
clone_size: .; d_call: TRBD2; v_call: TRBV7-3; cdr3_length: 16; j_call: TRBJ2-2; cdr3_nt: TGTGCCAGCAGCTCCGGACTAGCGGGAGGAACCGGGGAGCTGTTTTTT; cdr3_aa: CASSSGLAGGTGELFF
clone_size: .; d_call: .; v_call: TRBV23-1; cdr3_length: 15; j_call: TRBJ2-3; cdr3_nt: TGCGCCAGCCCAAAAAGGTGGCTAGGCACAGATACGCAGTATTTT; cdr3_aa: CASPKRWLGTDTQYF
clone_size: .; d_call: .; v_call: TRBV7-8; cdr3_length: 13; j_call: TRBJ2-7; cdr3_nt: TGTGCCAGCAGCGTAGACGGTCGGAGCGAGCAGTACTTC; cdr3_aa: CASSVDGRSEQYF
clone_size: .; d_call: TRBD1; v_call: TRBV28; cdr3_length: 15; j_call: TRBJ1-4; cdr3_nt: TGTGCCAGCAGTTTAATCTGGACAGGGGGCGGAAAACTGTTTTTT; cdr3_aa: CASSLIWTGGGKLFF
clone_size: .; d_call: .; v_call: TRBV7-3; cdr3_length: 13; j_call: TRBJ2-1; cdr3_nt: TGTGCCAGCAGCTTAATCTCCGGGAATGAGCAGTTCTTC; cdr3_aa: CASSLISGNEQFF
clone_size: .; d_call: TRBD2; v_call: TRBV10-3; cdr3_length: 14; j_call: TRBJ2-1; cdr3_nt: TGTGCCACCTCAGCGGGGGGGTCCTACAATGAGCAGTTCTTC; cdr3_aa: CATSAGGSYNEQFF
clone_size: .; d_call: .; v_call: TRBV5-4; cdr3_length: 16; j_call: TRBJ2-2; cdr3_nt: TGTGCCAGCAGCTTGGCCCGGGGGGCGGACACCGGGGAGCTGTTTTTT; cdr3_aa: CASSLARGADTGELFF
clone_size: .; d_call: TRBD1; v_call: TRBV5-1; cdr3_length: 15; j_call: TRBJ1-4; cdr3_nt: TGCGCCAGCAGCAGAGGGGACAGGGAGAATGAAAAACTGTTTTTT; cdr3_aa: CASSRGDRENEKLFF
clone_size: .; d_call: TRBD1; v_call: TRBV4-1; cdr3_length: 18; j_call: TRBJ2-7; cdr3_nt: TGCGCCAGCAGCCAAGCAGGGGGCAACCGGGACAGGGGATACGAGCAGTACTTC; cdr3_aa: CASSQAGGNRDRGYEQYF
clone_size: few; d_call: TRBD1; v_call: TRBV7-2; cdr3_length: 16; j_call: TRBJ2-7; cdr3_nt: TGTGCCAGCAGCCCTCCGGGGACAGGGGTTAGGTACGAGCAGTACTTC; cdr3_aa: CASSPPGTGVRYEQYF
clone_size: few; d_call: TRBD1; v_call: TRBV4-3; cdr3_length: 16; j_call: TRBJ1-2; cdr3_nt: TGCGCCAGCAGCCGGGACAGGGGACCTGGGGGCTATGGCTACACCTTC; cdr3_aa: CASSRDRGPGGYGYTF
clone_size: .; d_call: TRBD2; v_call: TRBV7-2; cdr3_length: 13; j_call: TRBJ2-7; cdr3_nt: TGTGCCAGCAGCTCTTGGACTAGCCACGAGCAGTACTTC; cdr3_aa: CASSSWTSHEQYF
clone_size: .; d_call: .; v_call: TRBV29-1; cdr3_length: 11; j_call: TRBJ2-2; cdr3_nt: TGCAGCGCAGGGGTCGCCGGGGAGCTGTTTTTT; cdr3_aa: CSAGVAGELFF
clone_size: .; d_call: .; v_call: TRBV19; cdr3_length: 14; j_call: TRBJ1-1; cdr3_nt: TGTGCCAGTTCGTCTTTGTCGGGGAACACTGAAGCTTTCTTT; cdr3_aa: CASSSLSGNTEAFF
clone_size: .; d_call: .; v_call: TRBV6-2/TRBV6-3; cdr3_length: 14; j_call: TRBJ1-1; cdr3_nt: TGTGCCAGCAGTTGGACAGCTATGAACACTGAAGCTTTCTTT; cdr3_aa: CASSWTAMNTEAFF